This T cell receptor (beta chain) was captured in a study of blood T cell repertoires in COVID-19 (dated by TCRdb to 2018 to 2020). Notes on the research overall: Recovered participants in ImmuneRACE Cohort 3 were defined as having two consecutive negative NP/OP PCR tests, clearance from a healthcare professional, or resolution of symptoms. The repertoires were made available in a free public database intended to serve as a resource for research on the immune response to SARS-CoV-2. Deeply sampled blood TCRbeta repertoires from subjects exposed to, actively infected with, or recovered from COVID-19 were included in the dataset. Where available, HLA class I and class II types were obtained from metadata supplied by the sample provider rather than from assay-based typing. The samples were drawn from the first 160 participants of the ongoing ImmuneRACE study and from some 1,300 subjects provided by 6 global collaborators. The collaborator samples originated in the United States, Italy and Spain and spanned the acute and convalescent phases of COVID-19. The material from the prospective study consisted of cDNA or gDNA derived from T cells, B-cell-depleted T cells, or PBMCs. Nearly every sample came with metadata listing a de-identified subject ID, COVID-19 status, age in years and sex.

Here is what the overall study found, with its caveats: The amount of clinical and demographic metadata varied by source and participant and was provided uncurated.

This clone was seen only a few times. Which antigen it targets is not known. Base qualities were left out, and no much larger clone turns up one base away. TCRbeta CDR3 regions were amplified from genomic DNA by means of the immunoSEQ Assay, a bias-controlled multiplex PCR. Per the original workflow: Within the assay, amplification of reference gene primers was used to estimate how many nucleated cells each sample contained. Sequence reads were collapsed and filtered to measure the absolute abundance of every unique TCRbeta CDR3 rearrangement. For each sample, productive Simpson clonality was calculated as the square root of Simpson's diversity index over productive rearrangements. TCRdb provides this immuneACCESS table in a form limited to in-frame rearrangements. Some clones are lacking; in checked studies, under half of them reflect an unresolved V gene, and why the rest are absent is not known. For V, J and clone size, that table is used; D and trimming come from the DNA. For this sample there are under 300,000 clones; approximately 90% appear just once. Jointly, the top ten make up 2% to 2.5% of the sample.

Enrolling through a virtual design, the prospective study's participants ranged in age from roughly 18 to 95 years and lived across 24 United States geographic areas. In the prospective study, participants were assigned to cohorts based on the clinical history participants reported in a screening survey and a study questionnaire. In the prospective study, whole blood, serum and a nasopharyngeal or oropharyngeal swab were collected from each participant by mobile phlebotomists. Participants in the prospective study had the option to provide additional blood draws and questionnaires over a roughly 2-month period. Before DNA extraction, prospective study blood samples were shipped either frozen or at room temperature. The CDR3 covers 16 residues, taking in both the cysteine and the phenylalanine. Here the CDR3 DNA is all that survives: 48 bases in frame from base 1. The germline V gene supplies CDR1 MGHRA and CDR2 YSYEKL. Trimming accounts for 3 bases at V and 8 bases at J, while the number of junction bases matched to no gene is 11.

The chain is encoded by TRBV4-1 joined to TRBJ2-1; 9 of the junction bases match TRBD2. The specimen sequenced was PBMCs or T cells enriched from blood (not recorded which). The TCR was taken from a woman in her fifties or sixties in a cohort exposed to, infected with or recovered from COVID-19 (not recorded which). Here is the DNA: TGCGCCAGCAGCCAGCAGCCCGGGACTAGCATCTATGAGCAGTTCTTC. Translated, it reads CASSQQPGTSIYEQFF.